The 14 T cell receptor beta chains presented below share a single source sample, sequenced in a study of control samples from healthy donors and cancer patients. TCRdb keeps only in-frame clones here, not all; method: immunoSEQ multiplex PCR. The table has around 150,000 clones, 94% seen once. The sequenced material came from PBMCs. The source of these receptors is a man between 60 and 75 years old with colorectal cancer.

In this sample, this clone turned up once. The chain has TRBV6-1 and TRBJ2-2, with 8 bases that match TRBD2. CDR3 length equals 16 residues. V was pared by 0 bases and J by 6 bases, with 6 bases of the junction left unmatched. CDR1 is MNHNS and CDR2 is SASEGT in the germline V gene. CDR3 nucleotides: TGTGCCAGCAGTGAAGCCTATTCGGGGGGGCCCGGGGAGCTGTTTTTT. Residues: CASSEAYSGGPGELFF.

This chain links TRBV10-2 with TRBJ2-2; 7 nucleotides line up with TRBD2. There are 15 residues in the CDR3. CDR1 is WSHSY and CDR2 is SAAADI in the germline V gene. The ends lost 6 bases at V and 1 base at J; junction bases unmatched: 5. The CDR3 nucleotides read TGCGCCAGCAGACAAACTAGCGTGAACACCGGGGAGCTGTTTTTT. Translating it yields CASRQTSVNTGELFF.

The chain combines TRBV7-7 with TRBJ2-3; 15 nucleotides line up with TRBD2. Germline V CDR1 and CDR2: SSHAT, FNYEAQ (reference sequence). The CDR3 contains 18 residues. With V trimmed by 5 bases and J by 0 bases, 6 bases remained unmatched. The CDR3 reads CASSPGLAGGPSTDTQYF. CDR3 in DNA: TGTGCCAGCAGCCCGGGACTAGCGGGGGGCCCCAGCACAGATACGCAGTATTTT.

The rearrangement uses TRBV19 and TRBJ2-5, with D perhaps matching TRBD1 (6 bases). The ends were cut back, 5 bases at V and 13 bases at J, with 23 bases in the middle. Germline CDR1 is LNHDA and CDR2 is SQIVND (reference sequence). This CDR3 spans 14 amino acids. CDR3 residues: CASSFIPPGQSLYF. The CDR3 DNA reads as TGTGCCAGTAGTTTCATCCCTCCGGGACAAAGTTTGTACTTC. The whole variable domain, remainder taken from reference TRBV19 and TRBJ2-5, is DGGITQSPKYLFRKEGQNVTLSCEQNLNHDAMYWYRQDPGQGLRLIYYSQIVNDFQKGDIAEGYSVSREKKESFPLTVTSAQKNPTAFYLCASSFIPPGQSLYFGPGTRLLVL.

The rearrangement links TRBV5-6 to TRBJ2-3; TRBD2 is a possible D gene (5 bases). The length of the CDR3 is 16 residues. Trimming stripped 3 bases from V and 0 bases from J, with 14 bases between. Germline CDR1 SGHDT, CDR2 YYEEEE. The CDR3 DNA reads TGTGCCAGCAGCTCGACTGGGGAGCCTAGCACAGATACGCAGTATTTT. Residues: CASSSTGEPSTDTQYF. Full variable domain (missing parts from reference TRBV5-6 and TRBJ2-3): DAGVTQSPTHLIKTRGQQVTLRCSPKSGHDTVSWYQQALGQGPQFIFQYYEEEERQRGNFPDRFSGHQFPNYSSELNVNALLLGDSALYLCASSSTGEPSTDTQYFGPGTRLTVL.

This chain connects TRBV6-5 to TRBJ1-1; D gene ambiguous. Trimming shortened V by 1 base and J by 2 bases, and 8 bases separated the two germline ends. CDR1 is MNHEY, CDR2 SVGAGI, per germline. The CDR3 runs to 14 residues. For the CDR3, the DNA is TGTGCCAGCAGTTACTATAGGGATAACACTGAAGCTTTCTTT. Amino acid sequence: CASSYYRDNTEAFF.

As for this clone: The sample contains more than one DNA sequence encoding this CDR3. The chain has TRBV9 and TRBJ1-2; 10 nucleotides align to TRBD1. The CDR3 has 15 amino acids. The V and J ends lost 4 bases and 7 bases, in that order; junction bases with no gene match: 10. Germline values: CDR1 SGDLS, CDR2 YYNGEE. The CDR3 DNA sequence: TGTGCCAGCAGCCTTGGGACAGGGGAACTTACTGGCTACACCTTC. The encoded protein is CASSLGTGELTGYTF. The whole variable domain, remainder taken from reference TRBV9 and TRBJ1-2, is DSGVTQTPKHLITATGQRVTLRCSPRSGDLSVYWYQQSLDQGLQFLIQYYNGEERAKGNILERFSAQQFPDLHSELNLSSLELGDSALYFCASSLGTGELTGYTFGSGTRLTVV.

The chain combines TRBV24-1 with TRBJ2-5; TRBD2 agrees at 12 bases. The CDR3 loop spans 15 amino acids. The germline gives CDR1 KGHDR, CDR2 SFDVKD. V shed 5 bases, J shed 2 bases, and the junction held 2 bases outside the gene matches. The CDR3: CATSAGLAGQETQYF. The CDR3, as DNA: TGTGCCACCAGTGCTGGACTAGCGGGACAAGAGACCCAGTACTTC.

The J gene is TRBJ1-5, the V gene TRBV5-1, with TRBD1 as a possible D gene (6 bases). The germline V gene has CDR1 SGHRS and CDR2 YFSETQ. V dropped 5 bases and J dropped 3 bases, with 15 bases sitting between them. The CDR3 runs to 15 residues. The CDR3 DNA sequence: TGCGCCAGCAGTCCGGGTAGGGGGGACAATCAGCCCCAGCATTTT. Encoded protein: CASSPGRGDNQPQHF.

The chain combines TRBV19 with TRBJ2-1; 7 bases match TRBD1. V gave up 9 bases and J gave up 0 bases; unmatched junction bases: 11. Germline CDR1 is LNHDA and CDR2 is SQIVND (reference sequence). The CDR3 covers 16 residues. The DNA for the CDR3 is TGTGCCAGCCAGTCGGGACAGTCAAGCTCCTACAATGAGCAGTTCTTC. Translation: CASQSGQSSSYNEQFF. The full variable domain, with the rest looked up from reference TRBV19 and TRBJ2-1, is DGGITQSPKYLFRKEGQNVTLSCEQNLNHDAMYWYRQDPGQGLRLIYYSQIVNDFQKGDIAEGYSVSREKKESFPLTVTSAQKNPTAFYLCASQSGQSSSYNEQFFGPGTRLTVL.

The J gene is TRBJ1-6, the V gene TRBV19; D perhaps matches TRBD1 (6 bases). V was trimmed by 4 bases and J by 10 bases, leaving 14 bases between them. The CDR3 consists of 14 residues. Germline CDR1 is LNHDA and CDR2 is SQIVND (reference sequence). The CDR3 reads CASSRGQLDSPLHF. CDR3 coding DNA: TGTGCCAGTAGTAGGGGACAACTTGACTCACCCCTCCACTTT.

This clone appeared a single time. This chain links TRBV13 with TRBJ2-6, with no clear D. CDR3 length equals 13 residues. Trimming left V 4 bases short and J 2 bases short, with 3 bases between. CDR1 is PRHDT and CDR2 is FYEKMQ in the germline V gene (reference sequence). The CDR3 reads CASSSTGANVLTF. In DNA, the CDR3 is TGTGCCAGCAGCTCCACTGGGGCCAACGTCCTGACTTTC.

V gene TRBV7-9 combines with J gene TRBJ1-4; D unclear. Trimming cost V 5 bases and J 8 bases, with 6 bases left between them. From germline, CDR1 is SEHNR and CDR2 FQNEAQ (reference sequence). The CDR3 extends over 11 amino acids. CDR3 residues: CASSQEEKLFF. As DNA, the CDR3 is TGTGCCAGCAGCCAGGAAGAAAAACTGTTTTTT.

The CDR3 loop is CASSLGSTSSTDTQYF. In DNA form, the CDR3 reads TGCGCCAGCAGCTTGGGTTCTACATCTAGCACAGATACGCAGTATTTT. The V gene is TRBV5-1, the J gene TRBJ2-3; D gene uncertain. V dropped 0 bases and J dropped 0 bases, with 11 bases sitting between them. Per germline, CDR1 SGHRS and CDR2 YFSETQ. The CDR3 is 16 amino acids.